This T cell receptor (beta chain) was observed in a study of Tregs in tolerant kidney transplant recipients. Points from the study as a whole: Findings come from small patient numbers and require larger validation. Changing PCR primers prevented nucleotide comparison between some patients' samples. This study did not directly address biological reproducibility.

Method: immunoSEQ multiplex PCR; TCRdb's copy keeps in-frame clones and lacks some. The repertoire holds 100,000 or so clones, roughly 93% seen once, with roughly 1.7% in the top ten. This CDR3 spans 13 amino acids. CDR1 is GTSNPN and CDR2 is SVGIG in the germline V gene (reference sequence). V was clipped by 1 base and J by 7 bases, with 13 bases between them. Turning to this clone: Its cognate antigen is unknown.

Recipients received nonmyeloablative bone marrow transplants from related graft donors, with transient mixed chimerism. Thawed PBMCs were FACS-sorted into unstimulated CD4+CD25+CD127- regulatory T cells, CD4+CD25- non-regulatory cells, CD4 and CD8 cells. This TCR derives from a human patient who received a combined kidney and bone marrow transplant. A share of the T cells may be of graft donor origin. V is TRBV30 and J is TRBJ1-2; possible D gene TRBD1, 6 bases. The sequences come from CD4+ T cells from blood (PBMCs), collected 12 months after the transplant. CDR3 in amino acids: CAWSAQQGVGYTF. Here the CDR3 DNA reads TGTGCCTGGAGTGCCCAACAGGGAGTTGGCTACACCTTC.